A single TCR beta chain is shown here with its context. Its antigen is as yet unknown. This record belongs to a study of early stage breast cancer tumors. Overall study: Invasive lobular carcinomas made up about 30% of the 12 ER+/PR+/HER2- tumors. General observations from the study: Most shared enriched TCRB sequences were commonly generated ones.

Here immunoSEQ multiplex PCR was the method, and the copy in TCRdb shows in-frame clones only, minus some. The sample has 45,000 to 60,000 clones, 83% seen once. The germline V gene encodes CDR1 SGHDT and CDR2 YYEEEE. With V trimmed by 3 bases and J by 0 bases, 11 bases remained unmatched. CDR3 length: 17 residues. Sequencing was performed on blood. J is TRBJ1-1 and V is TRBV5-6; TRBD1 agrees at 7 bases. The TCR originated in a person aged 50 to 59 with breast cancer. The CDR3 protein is CASSYYLRQGLNTEAFF. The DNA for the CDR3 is TGTGCCAGCAGCTACTACTTAAGACAGGGATTGAACACTGAAGCTTTCTTT.